This T cell receptor (beta chain) was recorded in a study of glioma-infiltrating T cells after dendritic cell vaccination. Up to about 2 ug genomic DNA was used for TCRB CDR3 amplification. The PCR used 60 V beta and 13 J beta primers. Measured with immunoSEQ multiplex PCR; TCRdb has only the in-frame clones, and not every one. The sample has 85,000 to 110,000 clones; around 81% are singletons. Germline CDR1 SQVTM, CDR2 ANQGSEA. CDR3 length equals 12 residues. Trimming cost V 6 bases and J 3 bases, with 12 bases left between them. The source is a human donor with glioblastoma. The chain combines TRBV29-1 with TRBJ2-7, with D tentatively TRBD2 (6 bases). The sequencing used blood, collected before dendritic cell vaccination. The CDR3 DNA reads TGCAGCGTCGCGGGGAGGTTCTACGAGCAGTACTTC. Protein sequence: CSVAGRFYEQYF.